This TCR beta chain was sequenced for a study of blood T cell repertoires in COVID-19. Study information: From the United States, Italy and Spain came samples of acute and convalescent COVID-19. T cells, B-cell-depleted T cells, or PBMCs provided the cDNA or gDNA that served as material.

CDR3 length: 15 residues. The junction had 4 bases not matched to a gene; V was cut back by 4 bases and J by 0 bases. CDR1 and CDR2 from the germline V gene are SNHLY and FYNNEI. Sequencing used immunoSEQ multiplex PCR; TCRdb keeps in-frame clones, though not all of them. The sample includes about 270,000 clones, under 90% seen only once; the top ten take around 2.1%. The receptor was isolated from a middle-aged man with acute or convalescent COVID-19. This chain links TRBV2 with TRBJ2-7, with 9 nucleotides matching TRBD1. The sample consisted of peripheral blood. The CDR3 DNA reads as TGTGCCAGCAGTGTCGAGACAGGGGGCTCCTACGAGCAGTACTTC. Protein sequence: CASSVETGGSYEQYF.